The subject of this entry is one T cell receptor (beta chain). No antigen is known for it. V was clipped by 0 bases and J by 5 bases; unmatched bases: 1. The CDR3 is 13 amino acids. Germline values: CDR1 SGHNT, CDR2 YYREEE (reference sequence). These data come from a study of OX40 agonist ivuxolimab in advanced cancers. Study-wide results and caveats: Some of the nonresponding patients also showed low levels of normalized T-cell clonal expansion. Circulating CD4+ and CD8+ T cells showed clonal expansion by week 6 at 0.1 to 3.0 mg/kg.

Profiled with immunoSEQ multiplex PCR; TCRdb holds only in-frame clones, not every one. Among tens of thousands of clones listed, 88% were seen once. The receptor was derived from an adult with an advanced solid tumor such as melanoma, head and neck, liver or kidney cancer. The rearrangement uses TRBV5-4 and TRBJ2-7; TRBD1 aligns across 8 bases. Source: CD4+ or CD8+ T cells sorted from blood, taken in a trial of the OX40 agonist ivuxolimab. This chain's CDR3 is CASSLGQGNEQYF. For the CDR3, the DNA is TGTGCCAGCAGCTTGGGACAGGGGAACGAGCAGTACTTC.